This section outlines one T cell receptor beta chain sequence together with its context. Its antigen is currently unknown. These data come from a study of shared clonotypes between healthy human individuals. Donation came from healthy HIV-negative adults that had no recent acute infections or vaccinations. Only Caucasian adults living in Nashville, Tennessee served as donors. Subsets obtained from CD4+ cells comprised CD45RA+ naive and CD45RA-negative memory cells. Trimming cost V 0 bases and J 1 base, with 9 bases left between them. The CDR3 sequence is 15 residues long. Looked up from germline, CDR1 is MNHEY and CDR2 is SVGAGI. Generated by immunoSEQ multiplex PCR, the TCRdb table keeps only in-frame clones and is missing some. This table has about 1.5 million clones, over 95% appearing once. General study findings and limits: The study generally estimated greater richness for naive than memory subsets.

The receptor was isolated from a man aged 25 to 40 in good health. The genes are TRBV6-5 and TRBJ1-1; D remains unclear. Sequencing was performed on naive CD4+ T cells sorted from blood. Subset described: CD45RA+ positively selected. CDR3 sequence (DNA): TGTGCCAGCAGTTACTCAAATGGAGCGAACACTGAAGCTTTCTTT. Protein: CASSYSNGANTEAFF.